These 29 T cell receptor beta chains share one sample of origin, sequenced in a study of T cell clones after liver transplantation. Assay used: immunoSEQ multiplex PCR; TCRdb lists only in-frame clones, some missing. The profile shows 15,000 to 20,000 clones, approximately 90% of them singletons. The material sequenced was CD8+ T cells from blood, taken around 45 months after liver transplant. The receptor source for this set is a human patient who received a liver transplant. Some T cells may be graft donor cells.

The rearrangement links TRBV4-3 to TRBJ2-7, with 10 bases fitting TRBD2. V lost 1 base and J lost 4; bases outside the gene matches: 7. The germline V gene has CDR1 LGHNA and CDR2 YSLEER. The length of the CDR3 is 16 residues. The CDR3 bases are TGCGCCAGCAGCCAAGTTGGCCTAGCGGGAGAGTACGAGCAGTACTTC. Translating gives CASSQVGLAGEYEQYF.

V and J are TRBV11-2 and TRBJ2-2; TRBD2 matches 8 bases. CDR3 length equals 10 residues. The germline V gene has CDR1 SGHAT and CDR2 FQNNGV. CDR3 sequence: CAIAGGELFF. Written as DNA, the CDR3 is TGTGCGATAGCGGGAGGGGAGCTGTTTTTT.

This clone appeared a few times. This rearrangement joins TRBV15 to TRBJ2-3, with 8 positions matching TRBD2. Trimming took 5 bases from V and 3 from J; bases not matched to a gene: 10. This CDR3 has 16 amino acids. The V gene's germline CDR1 is LNHNV and CDR2 YYDKDF (reference sequence). The CDR3 is CATSFPFSGITDTQYF. CDR3 nucleotides: TGTGCCACCAGCTTCCCCTTTAGCGGGATTACAGATACGCAGTATTTT.

This rearrangement joins TRBV7-8 to TRBJ2-7; TRBD1 is a possible D gene (5 bases). Germline lookup yields CDR1 SGHVS and CDR2 FQNEAQ. Between the trimmed V and J ends, which lost 5 bases and 1 base, there was a span of 15 bases. This CDR3 is 15 amino acids long. The CDR3 DNA is TGTGCCAGCAGCCCAGGGAAAGGGCGTTCCTACGAGCAGTACTTC. Translating gives CASSPGKGRSYEQYF.

The genes are TRBV28 and TRBJ2-7; D is unresolved. Between the trimmed V and J ends, which lost 6 bases and 3 bases, there was a span of 3 bases. Germline V gene data show CDR1 as MDHEN and CDR2 as SYDVKM. The CDR3 is made up of 10 amino acids. The CDR3: CASSNYEQYF. For the CDR3, the DNA is TGTGCCAGCAGCAACTACGAGCAGTACTTC.

The V and J genes are TRBV5-1 and TRBJ2-7; D may correspond to TRBD1 or TRBD2 (5 bases each). Germline CDR1 and CDR2: SGHRS and YFSETQ. The ends were cut back, 4 bases at V and 6 bases at J, with 17 bases in the middle. This CDR3 region has 14 residues. CDR3 region: CASSRGQGPLEQYF. Written as DNA, the CDR3 is TGCGCCAGCAGCCGAGGGCAGGGCCCCCTCGAGCAGTACTTC.

This clone was seen once. The chain links TRBV4-3 to TRBJ1-1; no firm D call. V lost 0 bases and J 0 bases, leaving 5 bases between the germline ends. Per germline, CDR1 LGHNA and CDR2 YSLEER. This CDR3 comprises 14 residues. The chain's CDR3 is CASSQDGMNTEAFF. Written as DNA, the CDR3 is TGCGCCAGCAGCCAAGATGGGATGAACACTGAAGCTTTCTTT.

J is TRBJ1-2 and V is TRBV28; 12 nucleotides line up with TRBD1. Germline CDR1 MDHEN, CDR2 SYDVKM. The CDR3 has 19 residues. The V gene end was trimmed by 6 bases and the J gene end by 1 base; junction bases not matched to a gene: 15. In DNA form, the CDR3 reads TGTGCCAGCAGACTATTTCTCTTGGGACAGGGGGCTTTTAACTATGGCTACACCTTC. It encodes CASRLFLLGQGAFNYGYTF.

The rearrangement uses TRBV4-2 and TRBJ2-5; a weak D match, TRBD1 (6 bases). Germline lookup yields CDR1 LGHNA and CDR2 YNFKEQ. Trimming cost V 4 bases and J 4 bases, with 19 bases left between them. This CDR3 comprises 16 residues. The CDR3 sequence is CASSRVKGEMGETQYF. As DNA, the CDR3 is TGTGCCAGCAGCCGCGTGAAGGGGGAGATGGGAGAGACCCAGTACTTC.

The chain is built from TRBV2 and TRBJ1-5; D ambiguous. V gave up 4 bases and J gave up 0 bases, with 10 bases separating them. Per germline, CDR1 SNHLY and CDR2 FYNNEI. The CDR3 sequence is 15 residues long. In DNA form, the CDR3 reads TGTGCCAGCAGTGGGGAGACTTATAGCAATCAGCCCCAGCATTTT. Translation gives CASSGETYSNQPQHF.

In this sample, this clone turned up once. The chain carries TRBV19 and TRBJ2-7; 8 bases match TRBD1. The CDR3 is 14 residues long. The germline V gene has CDR1 LNHDA and CDR2 SQIVND (reference sequence). V trimming: 10 bases; J trimming: 3 bases; junction bases outside the gene matches: 11. The CDR3 nucleotides read TGTGCCACGTCCTTCCCGGGACAGGTCTACGAGCAGTACTTC. It specifies CATSFPGQVYEQYF.

The gene calls are TRBV15 and TRBJ2-3, with D perhaps matching TRBD1 (6 bases). Germline V CDR1 and CDR2: LNHNV, YYDKDF (reference sequence). V gave up 3 bases and J gave up 6 bases, with 19 bases separating them. The CDR3 runs to 16 residues. Here the CDR3 reads CATSSKGQGTSDTQYF. In DNA, the CDR3 is TGTGCCACCAGCAGTAAAGGGCAGGGGACCTCCGATACGCAGTATTTT.

The V and J genes are TRBV28 and TRBJ2-1; D unresolved. CDR3 length equals 14 residues. Per the germline V gene, CDR1 is MDHEN and CDR2 is SYDVKM. V dropped 2 bases and J dropped 0 bases, with 5 bases sitting between them. CDR3 loop: CASSLLSSYNEQFF. Written as DNA, the CDR3 is TGTGCCAGCAGTTTACTGAGCTCCTACAATGAGCAGTTCTTC.

This clone was recorded only once. The CDR3 loop reads CASSLYGEGSEFNEQFF. CDR3 in DNA: TGTGCCAGCAGCCTTTACGGGGAGGGTTCGGAATTCAACGAGCAGTTCTTC. The chain is built from TRBV5-6 and TRBJ2-1; 7 bases map to TRBD2. Germline V gene lookup returns CDR1 SGHDT and CDR2 YYEEEE. J was trimmed by 10 bases and V by 4 bases; bases with no gene match: 20. This CDR3 is 17 amino acids long.

This chain connects TRBV4-1 to TRBJ1-5, with 10 bases that match TRBD1. Germline-derived CDR1 and CDR2 are MGHRA and YSYEKL. Trimming at V came to 4 bases and at J to 0 bases, leaving 9 bases not matched to a gene. The CDR3 runs to 18 residues. The DNA of the CDR3 is TGCGCCAGCAGCCCGAGCGGGACAGGGGTTAGTAGCAATCAGCCCCAGCATTTT. Translated, it gives CASSPSGTGVSSNQPQHF.

The chain combines TRBV15 with TRBJ2-4; D gene unclear. Germline lookup yields CDR1 LNHNV and CDR2 YYDKDF (reference sequence). Trimming cost V 5 bases and J 0 bases, with 32 bases left between them. The CDR3 contains 22 residues. CDR3 protein: CATSEVPTATNRLQLAKNIQYF. The CDR3 DNA reads as TGTGCCACCAGCGAGGTACCGACTGCGACGAACCGATTACAACTAGCCAAAAACATTCAGTACTTC.

The chain is built from TRBV7-8 and TRBJ1-2; unclear D gene. Germline CDR1 is SGHVS and CDR2 is FQNEAQ. The ends were cut back, 2 bases at V and 4 bases at J, with 23 bases in the middle. This CDR3 has 18 residues. The CDR3 nucleotides read TGTGCCAGCAGCTTAAAGGGCGAAGGAGTCCACCCAACCTATGGCTACACCTTC. As protein: CASSLKGEGVHPTYGYTF.

This rearrangement joins TRBV13 to TRBJ2-3; 8 positions match TRBD2. This CDR3 contains 13 residues. Looked up from germline, CDR1 is PRHDT and CDR2 is FYEKMQ (reference sequence). The V segment lost 2 bases and the J segment 8 bases; nucleotides outside the gene matches: 3. The CDR3 loop is CASSLTRGGTQYF. The CDR3 DNA follows: TGTGCCAGCAGCTTAACCCGGGGGGGTACGCAGTATTTT.

This clone was counted only a few times. This chain joins TRBV25-1 and TRBJ2-7, with D possibly matching TRBD2 (6 bases). Germline assignment: CDR1 MGHDK and CDR2 SYGVNS. CDR3 length equals 13 residues. With 5 bases removed from V and 3 bases from J, the gap between germline ends came to 11 bases. CDR3 residues: CASSKMGLYEQYF. The CDR3 DNA follows: TGTGCCAGCAGTAAAATGGGACTCTACGAGCAGTACTTC.

The genes are TRBV30 and TRBJ2-6; no firm D call. The CDR3 is 10 amino acids. V lost 6 bases and J lost 3, with 0 bases in between. The germline V gene has CDR1 GTSNPN and CDR2 SVGIG (reference sequence). CDR3 in DNA: TGTGCCTGTGGGGCCAACGTCCTGACTTTC. Translating it yields CACGANVLTF.

The V and J genes are TRBV28 and TRBJ1-2; unclear D gene. Trimming shortened V by 5 bases and J by 4 bases, and 14 bases separated the two germline ends. Germline V gene data show CDR1 as MDHEN and CDR2 as SYDVKM. CDR3 length: 14 amino acids. CDR3 region: CASSPRSITYGYTF. The CDR3 nucleotides are TGTGCCAGCAGTCCCAGGAGTATAACCTATGGCTACACCTTC.

The chain couples TRBV4-1 to TRBJ2-1; 7 bases line up with TRBD2. The CDR3 is made up of 13 amino acids. The germline V gene encodes CDR1 MGHRA and CDR2 YSYEKL. J lost 6 bases, V lost 4 bases, and 3 bases had no gene match. This chain's CDR3 is CASSLRGSNEQFF. In nucleotides, the CDR3 is TGCGCCAGCAGCCTCCGCGGGAGCAATGAGCAGTTCTTC.

The chain is built from TRBV19 and TRBJ1-5; D is unresolved. In germline, CDR1 is LNHDA, CDR2 SQIVND (reference sequence). The CDR3 extends over 14 amino acids. The V end was cut by 2 bases, the J end by 2 bases, with 7 bases between. The CDR3 loop reads CASSITDGNQPQHF. The CDR3 DNA reads as TGTGCCAGTAGTATAACGGATGGCAATCAGCCCCAGCATTTT.

The chain carries TRBV7-9 and TRBJ2-7, with D perhaps matching TRBD2 (7 bases). Germline V gives CDR1 SEHNR, CDR2 FQNEAQ (reference sequence). V lost 5 bases to trimming and J lost 6 bases, with 17 bases between them. This CDR3 is 14 amino acids long. CDR3 residues: CASSPPGGSGEQYF. As DNA, the CDR3 is TGTGCCAGCAGCCCTCCGGGGGGCTCCGGCGAGCAGTACTTC.

The chain carries TRBV7-8 and TRBJ1-2, with a tentative D call TRBD1 (6 bases). CDR3 size: 13 residues. CDR1 is SGHVS and CDR2 is FQNEAQ in the germline V gene. Trimming took off 7 bases at V and 6 bases at J, with 15 bases between the two ends. CDR3 nucleotide sequence: TGTGCCAGCACCCGGACAGCGGTGCATGGCTACACCTTC. Translation gives CASTRTAVHGYTF.

The sample holds a few counts of this clone. The chain uses TRBV6-1 and TRBJ2-1, with D uncertain. Germline V gene sequence: CDR1 MNHNS, CDR2 SASEGT. Trimming cost V 10 bases and J 2 bases, with 12 bases left between them. The CDR3 is 13 amino acids. The CDR3 sequence is CATAPEPYNEQFF. The CDR3 DNA reads as TGTGCCACCGCACCGGAGCCCTACAATGAGCAGTTCTTC.

V and J are TRBV7-9 and TRBJ2-2; D uncertain. This CDR3 comprises 15 residues. Trimming pared 5 bases from V and 4 bases from J, leaving 14 bases between. From germline, CDR1 is SEHNR and CDR2 FQNEAQ (reference sequence). In DNA form, the CDR3 reads TGTGCCAGCAGCCCCGGGTTCTCGGTCACCGGGGAGCTGTTTTTT. Its translation: CASSPGFSVTGELFF.

J is TRBJ2-7 and V is TRBV5-1; tentatively, D is TRBD2 (6 bases). There are 14 residues in the CDR3. Germline loops: CDR1 SGHRS, CDR2 YFSETQ. The germline V and J ends were trimmed by 0 bases and 3 bases, with 10 bases remaining between them. CDR3 sequence: CASSLEGGGYEQYF. Here the CDR3 DNA reads TGCGCCAGCAGCTTGGAGGGAGGAGGCTACGAGCAGTACTTC.

This clone was found once. The chain has TRBV19 and TRBJ1-5; D gene unclear. The CDR3 totals 13 residues. Germline V gene sequence: CDR1 LNHDA, CDR2 SQIVND (reference sequence). Trimming cost V 3 bases and J 4 bases, with 7 bases left between them. CDR3 in amino acids: CASSMSPNQPQHF. Here the CDR3 DNA reads TGTGCCAGTAGTATGAGCCCTAATCAGCCCCAGCATTTT.